The next 8 T cell receptor beta chains were all read from a single sample in a study of OX40 agonist ivuxolimab in advanced cancers. Preparation of the library involved the immunoSEQ multiplex PCR assay. In TCRdb, the immuneACCESS table is reduced to in-frame sequences with V and J assigned. These tables do not hold every clone; where another copy was compared, an unresolved V gene accounts for under half, and the others remain unexplained. The sample records some 50,000 clones, approximately 87% of which are singletons. The top ten hold 4.8% of the sample. The sequenced sample was CD4+ or CD8+ T cells sorted from blood, obtained in a trial of the OX40 agonist ivuxolimab. Receptor source: an adult with an advanced solid tumor such as melanoma, head and neck, liver or kidney cancer.

This chain connects TRBV2 to TRBJ2-7; no clear D gene. Trimming pared 5 bases from V and 4 bases from J, leaving 9 bases between. This CDR3 is built from 12 residues. Per the germline V gene, CDR1 is SNHLY and CDR2 is FYNNEI. The chain's CDR3 is CASSPLGYEQYF. Here the CDR3 DNA reads TGTGCCAGCAGTCCTCTCGGATACGAGCAGTACTTC. Complete variable domain (other parts from reference TRBV2 and TRBJ2-7): EPEVTQTPSHQVTQMGQEVILRCVPISNHLYFYWYRQILGQKVEFLVSFYNNEISEKSEIFDDQFSVERPDGSNFTLKIRSTKLEDSAMYFCASSPLGYEQYFGPGTRLTVT.

This sequence joins TRBV6-5 and TRBJ1-5; D is uncertain. Germline-derived CDR1 and CDR2 are MNHEY and SVGAGI. The CDR3 is 16 amino acids. V was clipped by 4 bases and J by 1 base, with 14 bases between them. The CDR3 nucleotides read TGTGCCAGCAGTTCCCAACGGACGGTGAGCAATCAGCCCCAGCATTTT. It specifies CASSSQRTVSNQPQHF.

The rearrangement uses TRBV18 and TRBJ2-3; 10 positions match TRBD1. This CDR3 spans 16 amino acids. Losses at the gene ends were 3 bases for V and 2 bases for J; bases not matched to a gene: 5. Germline-derived CDR1 and CDR2 are KGHSH and LQKENI. The CDR3, as DNA: TGTGCCAGCTCACCGGTGGGACAGGGGCTCACAGATACGCAGTATTTT. This sequence encodes CASSPVGQGLTDTQYF.

The chain recombines TRBV9 with TRBJ2-1, with 9 bases lining up with TRBD2. This CDR3 comprises 14 residues. J was trimmed by 4 bases and V by 4 bases; bases with no gene match: 3. CDR1 and CDR2 (germline): SGDLS, YYNGEE. CDR3 region: CASSFSGGYNEQFF. The CDR3, as DNA: TGTGCCAGCAGCTTCAGCGGGGGGTACAATGAGCAGTTCTTC.

The chain is built from TRBV27 and TRBJ1-2; D remains unclear. The CDR3 contains 15 residues. From germline, CDR1 is MNHEY and CDR2 SMNVEV (reference sequence). V was cut by 4 bases and J by 4 bases, with 16 bases left in between. The CDR3 spells CASSSSTGLFYGYTF. The DNA for the CDR3 is TGTGCCAGCAGTTCCTCAACCGGGCTCTTCTATGGCTACACCTTC.

The chain recombines TRBV9 with TRBJ2-1; 8 bases match TRBD1. V trimming: 0 bases; J trimming: 9 bases; junction bases outside the gene matches: 8. This CDR3 region has 15 residues. CDR1 is SGDLS and CDR2 is YYNGEE in the germline V gene. The CDR3 region has the DNA TGTGCCAGCAGCGTAGGGACCACAGGGGGAGGTGAGCAGTTCTTC. Translating gives CASSVGTTGGGEQFF.

The chain employs TRBV7-6 and TRBJ2-1, with D possibly matching TRBD1 (5 bases). Germline loops: CDR1 SGHVS, CDR2 FNYEAQ. V lost 2 bases and J 10 bases, leaving 12 bases between the germline ends. The CDR3 is made up of 13 amino acids. This CDR3 is CASSLQGLGEQFF. Here the CDR3 DNA reads TGTGCCAGCAGCTTACAGGGCCTGGGGGAGCAGTTCTTC.

The rearrangement joins TRBV4-1 to TRBJ1-2, with unresolved D. V gave up 1 base and J gave up 5 bases, with 11 bases separating them. CDR1 MGHRA and CDR2 YSYEKL come from the germline V gene. This CDR3 has 14 residues. CDR3 in amino acids: CASSQVLGGYGYTF. CDR3 nucleotides: TGCGCCAGCAGCCAAGTGCTGGGAGGGTATGGCTACACCTTC.